What follows describes a single TCR beta chain. As yet, its antigen is unknown. Combined were second doses at about 4 or about 12 weeks. Generated by immunoSEQ multiplex PCR, the TCRdb table keeps only in-frame clones and is missing some. The sample yields approximately 130,000 clones, approximately 91% seen once. These data belong to a study of T cell responses to AZD1222 COVID-19 vaccine. Study-wide results and caveats: Females outnumbered males among donors, who were mostly white British; clonal diversity was possibly underestimated.

This CDR3 spans 18 amino acids. CDR1 is SNHLY and CDR2 is FYNNEI in the germline V gene. With 5 bases clipped from V and 0 bases from J, the junction kept 6 bases outside the gene matches. Sequencing was performed on peripheral blood, taken 28 days after the second AZD1222 dose. The receptor comes from an adult who received the AZD1222 COVID-19 vaccine. This chain connects TRBV2 to TRBJ2-3; TRBD2 matches at 15 bases. CDR3 sequence: CASSHGTSGGLSTDTQYF. CDR3 nucleotide sequence: TGTGCCAGCAGTCATGGGACTAGCGGGGGGCTTAGCACAGATACGCAGTATTTT.